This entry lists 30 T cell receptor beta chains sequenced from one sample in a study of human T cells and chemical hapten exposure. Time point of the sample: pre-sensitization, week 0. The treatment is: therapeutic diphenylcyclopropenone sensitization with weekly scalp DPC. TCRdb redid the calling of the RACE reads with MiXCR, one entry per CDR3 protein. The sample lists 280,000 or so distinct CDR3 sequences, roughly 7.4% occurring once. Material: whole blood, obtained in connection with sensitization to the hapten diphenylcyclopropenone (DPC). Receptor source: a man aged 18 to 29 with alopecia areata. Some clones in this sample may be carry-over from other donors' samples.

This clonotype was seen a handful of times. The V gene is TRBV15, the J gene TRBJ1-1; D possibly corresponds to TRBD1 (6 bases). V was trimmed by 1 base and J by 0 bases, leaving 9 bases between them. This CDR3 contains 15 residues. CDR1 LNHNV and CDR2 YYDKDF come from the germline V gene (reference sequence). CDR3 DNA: TGTGCCACCAGCAGAGCACAGGGCGTGAACACTGAAGCTTTCTTT. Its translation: CATSRAQGVNTEAFF. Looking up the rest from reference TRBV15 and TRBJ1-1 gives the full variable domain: DAMVIQNPRYQVTQFGKPVTLSCSQTLNHNVMYWYQQKSSQAPKLLFHYYDKDFNNEADTPDNFQSRRPNTSFCFLDIRSPGLGDTAMYLCATSRAQGVNTEAFFGQGTRLTVV.

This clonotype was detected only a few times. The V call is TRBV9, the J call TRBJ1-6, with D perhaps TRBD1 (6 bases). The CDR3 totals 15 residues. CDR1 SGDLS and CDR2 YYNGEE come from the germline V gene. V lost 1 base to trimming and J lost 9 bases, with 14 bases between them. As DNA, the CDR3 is TGTGCCAGCAGCGTATCAGGGGACCGAGGTTCACCCCTCCACTTT. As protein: CASSVSGDRGSPLHF.

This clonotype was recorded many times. CDR3 sequence reads: CASSLDEQYV. In nucleotides, the CDR3 is TGCGCCAGCAGCTTGGACGAGCAGTACGTC. The chain links TRBV5-1 to TRBJ2-7; no clear D. The CDR3 length is 10 residues. Germline V gene data show CDR1 as SGHRS and CDR2 as YFSETQ. The V end lost 0 bases, the J end lost 5 bases, and 0 bases lay between the germline ends.

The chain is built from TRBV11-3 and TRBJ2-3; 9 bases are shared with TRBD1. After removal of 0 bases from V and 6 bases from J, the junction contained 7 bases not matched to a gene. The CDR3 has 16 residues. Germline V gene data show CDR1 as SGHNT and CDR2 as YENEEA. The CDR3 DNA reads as TGTGCCAGCAGCTTAGACCCTACAGGGGGCGGGGATACGCAGTATTTT. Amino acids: CASSLDPTGGGDTQYF.

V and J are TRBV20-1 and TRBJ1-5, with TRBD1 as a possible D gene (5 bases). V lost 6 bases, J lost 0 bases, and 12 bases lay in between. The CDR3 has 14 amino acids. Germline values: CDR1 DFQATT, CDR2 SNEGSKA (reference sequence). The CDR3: CSARPGDSNQPQHF. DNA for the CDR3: TGCAGTGCCCGGCCGGGGGATAGCAATCAGCCCCAGCATTTT.

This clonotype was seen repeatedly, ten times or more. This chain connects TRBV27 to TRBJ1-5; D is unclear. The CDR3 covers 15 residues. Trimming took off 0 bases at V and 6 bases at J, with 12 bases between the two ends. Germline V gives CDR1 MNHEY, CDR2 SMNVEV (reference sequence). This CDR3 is CASSLSFAGAQPQHF. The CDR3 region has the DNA TGTGCCAGCAGTTTATCGTTTGCAGGCGCTCAGCCCCAGCATTTT.

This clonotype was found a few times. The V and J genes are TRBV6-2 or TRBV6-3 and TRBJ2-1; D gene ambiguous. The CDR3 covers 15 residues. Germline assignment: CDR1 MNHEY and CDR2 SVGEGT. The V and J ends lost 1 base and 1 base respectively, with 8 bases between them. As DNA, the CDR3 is TGTGCCAGCAGTTACTGGCGTGTATCCTACAATGAGCAGTTCTTC. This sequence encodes CASSYWRVSYNEQFF.

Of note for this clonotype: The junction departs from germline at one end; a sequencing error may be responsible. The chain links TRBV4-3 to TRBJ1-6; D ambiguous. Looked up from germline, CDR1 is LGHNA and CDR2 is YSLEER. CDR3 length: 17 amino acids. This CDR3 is CASSQDNPGLFNSTLHF. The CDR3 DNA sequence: TGCGCCAGCAGCCAAGATAACCCGGGTCTATTCAATTCAACCCTCCACTTT.

Here the CDR3 reads CASSRFSGSGTDTQYF. The CDR3 DNA reads TGTGCCAGCAGCCGGTTCTCAGGGTCGGGAACAGATACGCAGTATTTT. The J gene is TRBJ2-3, the V gene TRBV3-1; the D call may be TRBD1 or TRBD2 (5 bases each). V was cut by 4 bases and J by 3 bases, with 17 bases left in between. CDR1 LGHDT and CDR2 YNNKEL come from the germline V gene (reference sequence). The CDR3 extends over 16 amino acids.

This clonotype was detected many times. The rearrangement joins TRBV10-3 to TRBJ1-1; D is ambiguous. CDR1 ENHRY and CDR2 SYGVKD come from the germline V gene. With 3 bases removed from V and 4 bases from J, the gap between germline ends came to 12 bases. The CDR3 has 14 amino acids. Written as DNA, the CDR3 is TGTGCCATCAGTGAAGACTCCCGGCCCACTGAAGCTTTCTTT. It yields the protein CAISEDSRPTEAFF.

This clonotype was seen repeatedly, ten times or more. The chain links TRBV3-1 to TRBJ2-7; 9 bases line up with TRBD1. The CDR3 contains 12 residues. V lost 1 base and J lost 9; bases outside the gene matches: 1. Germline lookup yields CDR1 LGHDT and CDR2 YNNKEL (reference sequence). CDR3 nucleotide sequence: TGTGCCAGCAGCCAAGGGACAGGGGCGCAGTACGTC. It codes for CASSQGTGAQYV.

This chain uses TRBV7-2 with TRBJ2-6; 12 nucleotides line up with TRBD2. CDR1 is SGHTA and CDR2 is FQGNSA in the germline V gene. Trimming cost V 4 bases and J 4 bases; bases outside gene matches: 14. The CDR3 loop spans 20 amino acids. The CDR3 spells CASSSGLAGSPALGANVLTF. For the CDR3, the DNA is TGTGCCAGCAGCTCGGGACTAGCGGGCTCCCCCGCCTTGGGGGCCAACGTCCTGACTTTC.

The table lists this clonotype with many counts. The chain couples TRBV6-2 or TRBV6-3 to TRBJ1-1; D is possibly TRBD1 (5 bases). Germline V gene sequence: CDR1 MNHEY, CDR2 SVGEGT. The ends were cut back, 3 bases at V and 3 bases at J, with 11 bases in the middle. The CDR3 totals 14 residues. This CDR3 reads CASSYSARDTEAFF. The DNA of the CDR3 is TGTGCCAGCAGTTATTCAGCCAGGGACACTGAAGCTTTCTTT.

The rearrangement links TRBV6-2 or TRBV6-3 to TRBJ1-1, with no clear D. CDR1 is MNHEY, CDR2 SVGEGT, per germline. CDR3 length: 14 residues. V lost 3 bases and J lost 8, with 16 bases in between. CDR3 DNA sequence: TGTGCCAGCAGTTATTATGCGGTAGGACGGGAAGCTTTCTTT. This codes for CASSYYAVGREAFF.

CDR3 in amino acids: CASNPRSYNEQFF. CDR3 coding DNA: TGTGCCAGTAACCCCCGCTCCTACAATGAGCAGTTCTTC. This chain links TRBV7-8 with TRBJ2-1; D is uncertain. Trimming pared 9 bases from V and 0 bases from J, leaving 9 bases between. Germline V gene lookup returns CDR1 SGHVS and CDR2 FQNEAQ. This CDR3 has 13 amino acids.

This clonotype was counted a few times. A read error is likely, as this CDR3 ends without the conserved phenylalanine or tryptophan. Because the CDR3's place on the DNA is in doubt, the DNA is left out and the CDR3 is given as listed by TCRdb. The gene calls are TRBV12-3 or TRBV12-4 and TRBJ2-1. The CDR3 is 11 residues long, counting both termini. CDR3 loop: CASSLGRVRNY.

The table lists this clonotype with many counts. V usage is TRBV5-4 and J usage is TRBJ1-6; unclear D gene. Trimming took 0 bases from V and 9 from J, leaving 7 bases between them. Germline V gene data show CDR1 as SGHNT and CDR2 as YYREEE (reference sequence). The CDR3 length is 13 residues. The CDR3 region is CASSLDRVSPLHF. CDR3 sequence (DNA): TGTGCCAGCAGCTTGGATCGGGTTTCACCCCTCCACTTT.

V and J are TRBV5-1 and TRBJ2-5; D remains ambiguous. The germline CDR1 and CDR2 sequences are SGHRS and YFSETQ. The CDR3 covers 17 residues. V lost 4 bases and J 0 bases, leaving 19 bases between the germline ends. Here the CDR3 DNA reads TGCGCCAGCAGCCCGGAAGGTTGGTCGAGGTACCAAGAGACCCAGTACTTC. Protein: CASSPEGWSRYQETQYF. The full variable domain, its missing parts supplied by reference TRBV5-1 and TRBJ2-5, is KAGVTQTPRYLIKTRGQQVTLSCSPISGHRSVSWYQQTPGQGLQFLFEYFSETQRNKGNFPGRFSGRQFSNSRSEMNVSTLELGDSALYLCASSPEGWSRYQETQYFGPGTRLLVL.

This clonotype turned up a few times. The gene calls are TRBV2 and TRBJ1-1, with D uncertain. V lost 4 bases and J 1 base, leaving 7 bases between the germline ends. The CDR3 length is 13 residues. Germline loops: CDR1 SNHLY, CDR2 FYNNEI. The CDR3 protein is CASSADWNTEAFF. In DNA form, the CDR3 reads TGTGCCAGCAGTGCGGACTGGAACACTGAAGCTTTCTTT.

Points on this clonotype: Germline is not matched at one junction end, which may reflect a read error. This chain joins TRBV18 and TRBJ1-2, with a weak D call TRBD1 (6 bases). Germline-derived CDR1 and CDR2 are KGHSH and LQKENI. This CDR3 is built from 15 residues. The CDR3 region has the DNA TGTGTCAGCTCACCAGAGGCCCAGGGGAGCTATGGCTACACCTTC. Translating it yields CVSSPEAQGSYGYTF.

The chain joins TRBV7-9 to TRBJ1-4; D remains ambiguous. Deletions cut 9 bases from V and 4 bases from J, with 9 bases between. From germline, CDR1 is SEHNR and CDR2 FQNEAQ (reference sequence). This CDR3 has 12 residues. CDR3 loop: CASGWFNEKLFF. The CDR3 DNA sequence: TGTGCCAGTGGATGGTTTAATGAAAAACTGTTTTTT.

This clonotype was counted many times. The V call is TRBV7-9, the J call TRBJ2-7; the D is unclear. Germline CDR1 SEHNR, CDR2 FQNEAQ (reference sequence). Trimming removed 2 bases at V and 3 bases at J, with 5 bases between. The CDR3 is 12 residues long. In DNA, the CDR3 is TGTGCCAGCAGCTTAAATCGCTACGAGCAGTACTTC. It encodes CASSLNRYEQYF.

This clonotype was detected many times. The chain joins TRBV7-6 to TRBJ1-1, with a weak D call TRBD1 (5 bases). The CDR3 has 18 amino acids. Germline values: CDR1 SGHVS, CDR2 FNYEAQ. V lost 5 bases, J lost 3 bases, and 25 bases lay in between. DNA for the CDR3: TGTGCCAGCAGCCAATACTCACCGGGACCATTGGGGCACACTGAAGCTTTCTTT. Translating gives CASSQYSPGPLGHTEAFF. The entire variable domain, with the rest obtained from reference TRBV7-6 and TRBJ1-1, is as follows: GAGVSQSPRYKVTKRGQDVALRCDPISGHVSLYWYRQALGQGPEFLTYFNYEAQQDKSGLPNDRFSAERPEGSISTLTIQRTEQRDSAMYRCASSQYSPGPLGHTEAFFGQGTRLTVV.

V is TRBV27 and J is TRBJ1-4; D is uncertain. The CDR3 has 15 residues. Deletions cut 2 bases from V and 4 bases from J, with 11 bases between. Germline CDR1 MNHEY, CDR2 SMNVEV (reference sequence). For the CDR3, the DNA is TGTGCCAGCAGTTTAGGTACAGCTCTTAATGAAAAACTGTTTTTT. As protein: CASSLGTALNEKLFF.

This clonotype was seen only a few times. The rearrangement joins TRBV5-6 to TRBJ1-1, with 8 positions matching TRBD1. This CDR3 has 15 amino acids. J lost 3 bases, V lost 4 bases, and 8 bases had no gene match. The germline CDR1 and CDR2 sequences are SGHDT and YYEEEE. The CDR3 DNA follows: TGTGCCAGCAGCCTCCCCCAGGGGGCGGACACTGAAGCTTTCTTT. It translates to CASSLPQGADTEAFF.

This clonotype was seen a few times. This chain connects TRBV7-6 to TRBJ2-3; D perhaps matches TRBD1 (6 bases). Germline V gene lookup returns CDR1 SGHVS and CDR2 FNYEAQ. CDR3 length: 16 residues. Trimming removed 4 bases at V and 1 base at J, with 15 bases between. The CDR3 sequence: CASSSVRGRRTDTQYF. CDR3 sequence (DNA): TGTGCCAGCAGCTCCGTTAGGGGGAGACGCACAGATACGCAGTATTTT.

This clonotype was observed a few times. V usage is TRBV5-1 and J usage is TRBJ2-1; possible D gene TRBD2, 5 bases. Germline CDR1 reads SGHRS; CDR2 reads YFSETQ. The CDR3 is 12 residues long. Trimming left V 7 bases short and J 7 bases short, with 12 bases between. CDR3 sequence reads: CASGNGVNEQFF. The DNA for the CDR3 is TGCGCCAGCGGAAACGGGGTGAATGAGCAGTTCTTC.

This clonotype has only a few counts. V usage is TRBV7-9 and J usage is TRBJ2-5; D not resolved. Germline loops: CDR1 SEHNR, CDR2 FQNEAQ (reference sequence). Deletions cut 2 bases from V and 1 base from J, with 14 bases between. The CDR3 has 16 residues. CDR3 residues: CASSLNPGIPQETQYF. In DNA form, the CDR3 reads TGTGCCAGCAGCTTAAACCCTGGGATTCCCCAAGAGACCCAGTACTTC.

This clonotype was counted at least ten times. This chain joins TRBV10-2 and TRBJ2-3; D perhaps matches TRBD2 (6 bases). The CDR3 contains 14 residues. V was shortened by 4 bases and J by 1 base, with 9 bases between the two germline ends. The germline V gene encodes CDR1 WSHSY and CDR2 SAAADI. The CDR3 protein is CASSVGGRTDTQYF. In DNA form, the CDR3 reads TGCGCCAGCAGTGTCGGGGGTCGCACAGATACGCAGTATTTT.

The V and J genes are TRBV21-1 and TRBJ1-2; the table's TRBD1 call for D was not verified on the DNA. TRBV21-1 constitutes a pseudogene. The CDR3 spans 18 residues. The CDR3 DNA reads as TGTGCCAGCAGCAAAGCGCGCAGGTTAAAGACAGCAACCTATGGCTACACCTTC. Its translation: CASSKARRLKTATYGYTF.